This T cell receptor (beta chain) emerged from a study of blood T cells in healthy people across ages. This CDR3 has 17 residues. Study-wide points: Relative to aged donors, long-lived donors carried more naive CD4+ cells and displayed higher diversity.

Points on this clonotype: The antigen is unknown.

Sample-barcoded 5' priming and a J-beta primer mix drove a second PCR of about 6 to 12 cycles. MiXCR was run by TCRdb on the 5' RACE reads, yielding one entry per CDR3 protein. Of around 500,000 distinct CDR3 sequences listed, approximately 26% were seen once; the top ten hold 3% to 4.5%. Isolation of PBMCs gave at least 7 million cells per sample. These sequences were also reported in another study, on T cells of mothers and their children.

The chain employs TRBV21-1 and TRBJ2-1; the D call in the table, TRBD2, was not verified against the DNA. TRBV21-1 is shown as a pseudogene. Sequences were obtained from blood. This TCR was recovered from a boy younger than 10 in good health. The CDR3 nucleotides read TGTGCCAGCAGCCCCCGGAGGACTAGCGGCTCCTACAATGAGCAGTTCTTC. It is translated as CASSPRRTSGSYNEQFF.